Listed below are T cell receptor beta chains from one sample, sequenced in a study of T cells in Graves' hyperthyroidism and ophthalmopathy. TCRdb independently ran MiXCR on the multiplex PCR reads; one entry per CDR3 protein. The profile shows some 250,000 distinct CDR3 sequences, roughly 14% of them singletons. The sample consisted of blood. Receptors originate from a woman aged 40-49 years with Graves' hyperthyroidism that later progressed to Graves' ophthalmopathy. The CDR3 runs from the conserved cysteine through the conserved F or W. D genes are given only for firm matches. Expanded clones are given a class, and other clones once, few, many or no size at all.

v_call,d_call,clone_size,j_call,cdr3_nt,cdr3_aa
TRBV9,TRBD2,few,TRBJ2-1,TGTGCCAGCAGCGTAAGAAGCGGGAGTAGGAATGAGCAGTTCTTC,CASSVRSGSRNEQFF
TRBV27,TRBD2,many,TRBJ2-3,TGTGCCAGCAGCCGGGGAGGGGACACAGATACGCAGTATTTT,CASSRGGDTDTQYF
TRBV7-9,-,many,TRBJ2-5,TGTGCCAGCACCGATGGTCGGCTAGAGACCCAGTACTTC,CASTDGRLETQYF
TRBV24-1,TRBD2,many,TRBJ2-5,TGTGCCACCAGTGACCCCTTCGGGGGGGCGAGGGAGACCCAGTACTTC,CATSDPFGGARETQYF
TRBV20-1,TRBD2,few,TRBJ2-1,TGCAGTGCTTCAGGACTAGCGGTTTACAATGAGCAGTTCTTC,CSASGLAVYNEQFF
TRBV27,-,many,TRBJ1-2,TGTGCCAGCAGGCAAGGGTTATACTATGGCTACACCTTC,CASRQGLYYGYTF
TRBV7-3,-,many,TRBJ2-5,TGTGCCAGCAGCTTAAAGGCGGAGTCCCGCCAAGAGACCCAGTACTTC,CASSLKAESRQETQYF
TRBV28,TRBD1,many,TRBJ2-5,TGTGCCAGCAGTTTGTTAACCAGGGGGTCGGAAGAGACCCAGTACTTC,CASSLLTRGSEETQYF
TRBV10-3,TRBD1,many,TRBJ1-1,TGTGCCATCAGTGGACAGGGCGTAAACACTGAAGCTTTCTTT,CAISGQGVNTEAFF
TRBV19,-,many,TRBJ2-6,TGCCACGGAACGAACCCCTCTGGGGCCAACGTCCTGACTTTC,CHGTNPSGANVLTF
TRBV5-8,-,many,TRBJ2-7,TGTGCCAGCAGCTTTTGGGGGAAATACTACGAGCAGTACTTC,CASSFWGKYYEQYF
TRBV6-1,-,many,TRBJ1-6,TGTGCCACCGGACAGAGTAACACTGCTTCACCCCTCCACTTT,CATGQSNTASPLHF
TRBV28,TRBD1,-,TRBJ1-5,TGTGCCAGCAGGAGACCCTGGGACAGCAATAGCAATCAGCCCCAGCATTTT,CASRRPWDSNSNQPQHF
TRBV29-1,-,many,TRBJ2-2,TGCAGCGTTGCTGAACTCTTGACAGAGGCGAACACCGGGGAGCTGTTTTTT,CSVAELLTEANTGELFF
TRBV6-1,TRBD2,many,TRBJ2-1,TGTGCCAGCAGTGAAGGGACTAGCATAGATGAGCAGTTCTTC,CASSEGTSIDEQFF
TRBV20-1,-,-,TRBJ2-3,TGCAGTGCTAGTAGGGCGGCTAGCACAGATACGCAGTATTTT,CSASRAASTDTQYF
TRBV10-3,-,many,TRBJ1-1,TGTGCCATCAGTGAAAGGAACAGGGTCGAGGCTGAAGCTTTCTTT,CAISERNRVEAEAFF
TRBV10-2,-,few,TRBJ2-7,TGCGCCAGCAGTGAGTCGAGGAGAATCCACGAGCAGTACTTC,CASSESRRIHEQYF
TRBV4-1,-,-,TRBJ2-1,TGCGCCAGCAGCCAAGGGCCCGTAGAGTTCTTC,CASSQGPVEFF
TRBV19,-,many,TRBJ1-6,TGTGCCAGTAGTATATACGGGACGGGGGCGGATTCACCCCTCCACTTT,CASSIYGTGADSPLHF
TRBV20-1,TRBD1,-,TRBJ1-3,TGCAGTGCAACCGGGACAGCAGTCTCTGGAAACACCATATATTTT,CSATGTAVSGNTIYF
TRBV11-2,TRBD1,many,TRBJ2-2,TGTGCCAGCAGCTCTCTAAGGGACAGGGGTCGGATCGCGAACACCGGGGAGCTGTTTTTT,CASSSLRDRGRIANTGELFF
TRBV27,-,many,TRBJ1-6,TGTGCCAGCAGTTTATGGTCCCTTCTTGATTCACCCCTCCACTTT,CASSLWSLLDSPLHF
TRBV7-2,-,-,TRBJ2-5,TGTGCCAGCAGCTTCTGGCCCCAGTACTTC,CASSFWPQYF
TRBV12-3/TRBV12-4,-,many,TRBJ2-7,TGTGCCAGCAGTCCCTCCCGGATCCTCTACGAGCAGTACTTC,CASSPSRILYEQYF